This passage covers 3 T cell receptor beta chains from one sample sequenced in a study of identical twins. TCRdb reprocessed the 5' RACE reads via MiXCR and lists one record per CDR3 protein. Here the sample spans under 300,000 distinct CDR3 sequences, about 14% being singletons. Sequences were obtained from memory (CD45RO+) T cells sorted from blood. The receptor set was obtained from a woman aged 18-29 years in good health.

This clonotype was counted many times. V and J are TRBV20-1 and TRBJ2-1, with TRBD2 matching 16 bases. Trimming at V came to 3 bases and at J to 5 bases, leaving 7 bases not matched to a gene. Per germline, CDR1 DFQATT and CDR2 SNEGSKA (reference sequence). The CDR3 loop spans 17 amino acids. The CDR3 DNA reads TGCAGTGCTAGGTCCGCCGGGACTAGCGGGGGGGACAATGAGCAGTTCTTC. Protein: CSARSAGTSGGDNEQFF.

V and J are TRBV20-1 and TRBJ2-5, with 8 bases that match TRBD2. The junction had 11 bases not matched to a gene; V was cut back by 3 bases and J by 5 bases. Germline loops: CDR1 DFQATT, CDR2 SNEGSKA (reference sequence). The CDR3 has 15 amino acids. CDR3 loop: CSASKASGLVETQYF. DNA for the CDR3: TGCAGTGCTAGCAAGGCTAGCGGGCTTGTGGAGACCCAGTACTTC.

This clonotype was seen a handful of times. The CDR3 coding sequence is TGCAGTGCTAGAGCCGACCCCTATGGCTACACCTTC. It translates to CSARADPYGYTF. The chain employs TRBV20-1 and TRBJ1-2; D is unclear. Trimming removed 1 base at V and 4 bases at J, with 7 bases between. The CDR3 sequence is 12 residues long. Germline V gene lookup returns CDR1 DFQATT and CDR2 SNEGSKA (reference sequence).